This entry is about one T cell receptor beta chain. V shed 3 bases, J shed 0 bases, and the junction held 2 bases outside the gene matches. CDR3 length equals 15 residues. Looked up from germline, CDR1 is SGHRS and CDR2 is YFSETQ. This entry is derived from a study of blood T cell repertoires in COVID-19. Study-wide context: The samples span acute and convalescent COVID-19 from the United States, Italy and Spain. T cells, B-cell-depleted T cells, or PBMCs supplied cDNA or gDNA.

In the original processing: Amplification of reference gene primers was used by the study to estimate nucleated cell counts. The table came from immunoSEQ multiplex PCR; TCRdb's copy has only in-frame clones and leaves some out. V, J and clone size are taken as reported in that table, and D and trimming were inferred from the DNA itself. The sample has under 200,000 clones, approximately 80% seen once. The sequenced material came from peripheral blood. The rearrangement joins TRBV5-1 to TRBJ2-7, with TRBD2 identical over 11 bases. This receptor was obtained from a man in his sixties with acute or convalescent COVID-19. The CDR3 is CASSSTSGDSYEQYF. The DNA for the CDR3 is TGCGCCAGCAGCTCGACTAGCGGGGACTCCTACGAGCAGTACTTC.